These 27 T cell receptor beta chains originate from one sample sequenced in a study of cytomegalovirus exposure and HLA in healthy donors (dated by TCRdb to about 2017). Library preparation was by the immunoSEQ multiplex PCR assay. A mixture of 60 forward primers for TCR Vbeta segments and 13 reverse primers for TCR Jbeta segments was used in the multiplex PCR. TCRdb provides this immuneACCESS table in a form limited to in-frame rearrangements. Some clones are lacking; in checked studies, under half of them reflect an unresolved V gene, and why the rest are absent is not known. The sample table records roughly 100,000 clones; 78% of these occur just once. Jointly, the top ten make up more than 1.5% of the sample. Sequencing used PBMCs. The receptors derive from a woman in her forties in good health and CMV-seronegative.

In this sample, this clone turned up a few times. The chain couples TRBV7-9 to TRBJ2-1; 7 bases align to TRBD2. The V gene end was trimmed by 5 bases and the J gene end by 1 base; junction bases not matched to a gene: 5. Germline V gives CDR1 SEHNR, CDR2 FQNEAQ (reference sequence). The CDR3 runs 15 residues. The DNA for the CDR3 is TGTGCCAGCAGCACCCTAGCGGTATCCTACAATGAGCAGTTCTTC. It is translated as CASSTLAVSYNEQFF.

This chain joins TRBV7-9 and TRBJ2-1, with TRBD1 matching 8 bases. Germline V gives CDR1 SEHNR, CDR2 FQNEAQ (reference sequence). The CDR3 is 17 amino acids. V trimming: 4 bases; J trimming: 4 bases; junction bases outside the gene matches: 12. The CDR3 DNA is TGTGCCAGCAGCTCCGGGTCAGAGGGGACAGGATACAATGAGCAGTTCTTC. Protein product: CASSSGSEGTGYNEQFF.

The chain is built from TRBV9 and TRBJ2-3; D not resolved. The V end was cut by 5 bases, the J end by 6 bases, with 7 bases between. The CDR3 is made up of 11 amino acids. Germline V lookup: CDR1 SGDLS, CDR2 YYNGEE. The CDR3 DNA follows: TGTGCCAGCAGGGTATCTGATACGCAGTATTTT. Translation: CASRVSDTQYF.

V usage is TRBV6-1 and J usage is TRBJ2-2; 7 nucleotides align to TRBD1. From germline, CDR1 is MNHNS and CDR2 SASEGT. Unmatched junction bases numbered 7, after V lost 8 bases and J lost 1 base. The CDR3 is 15 amino acids. DNA of the CDR3: TGTGCCAGCGGGCTAGGGGGCTTGAACACCGGGGAGCTGTTTTTT. This encodes CASGLGGLNTGELFF.

The chain employs TRBV4-1 and TRBJ2-5; tentative D call: TRBD2 (5 bases). This CDR3 comprises 14 residues. In germline, CDR1 is MGHRA, CDR2 YSYEKL. V was cut by 0 bases and J by 5 bases, with 10 bases left in between. The CDR3 DNA is TGCGCCAGCAGCCAAGATCCCGGGGAGGAGACCCAGTACTTC. This translates into CASSQDPGEETQYF.

This chain links TRBV19 with TRBJ1-2; 12 bases are a match to TRBD1. The CDR3 consists of 14 residues. Germline CDR1 reads LNHDA; CDR2 reads SQIVND (reference sequence). Trimming removed 7 bases from V and 4 bases from J; junction bases left unmatched: 4. CDR3 residues: CASTGTGGFYGYTF. The CDR3 bases are TGTGCCAGTACCGGGACAGGGGGCTTCTATGGCTACACCTTC.

The V call is TRBV4-2, the J call TRBJ2-7, with D possibly being TRBD1 (6 bases). V was clipped by 0 bases and J by 3 bases, with 12 bases between them. CDR3 size: 15 residues. Germline loops: CDR1 LGHNA, CDR2 YNFKEQ. CDR3 residues: CASSQEQGWIYEQYF. In DNA form, the CDR3 reads TGTGCCAGCAGCCAAGAACAGGGTTGGATCTACGAGCAGTACTTC.

This chain links TRBV5-1 with TRBJ2-7; 9 nucleotides line up with TRBD2. The CDR3 consists of 19 residues. Germline V gives CDR1 SGHRS, CDR2 YFSETQ. Germline trimming cut 3 bases from V and 6 bases from J; bases unmatched to any gene: 22. CDR3 residues: CASSSATPGLAYPGGEQYF. The CDR3 region has the DNA TGCGCCAGCAGCTCTGCAACCCCGGGACTAGCATACCCCGGGGGCGAGCAGTACTTC.

This clone was seen a single time. This chain links TRBV5-1 with TRBJ1-5; TRBD1 agrees at 7 bases. The CDR3 consists of 17 residues. The germline gives CDR1 SGHRS, CDR2 YFSETQ. With V trimmed by 3 bases and J by 2 bases, 11 bases remained unmatched. The CDR3 here is CASSSRPQGTGNQPQHF. The DNA for the CDR3 is TGCGCCAGCAGCTCCCGACCACAGGGGACGGGCAATCAGCCCCAGCATTTT.

This chain connects TRBV27 to TRBJ2-7; 8 bases line up with TRBD2. Germline CDR1 and CDR2: MNHEY and SMNVEV (reference sequence). J gave up 5 bases and V 3 bases, and 3 bases lay outside the gene matches. CDR3 length: 13 amino acids. The CDR3 protein is CASSFGGGNEQYF. CDR3 DNA sequence: TGTGCCAGCAGTTTCGGCGGGGGGAACGAGCAGTACTTC.

The chain employs TRBV29-1 and TRBJ2-2; 7 positions match TRBD1. V gave up 5 bases and J gave up 5 bases; unmatched junction bases: 5. Germline V gene sequence: CDR1 SQVTM, CDR2 ANQGSEA. The CDR3 runs to 13 residues. CDR3 region: CSVYTGETGELFF. The CDR3, as DNA: TGCAGCGTTTACACAGGGGAGACCGGGGAGCTGTTTTTT.

J is TRBJ2-1 and V is TRBV7-9, with 7 bases fitting TRBD1. After removal of 3 bases from V and 7 bases from J, the junction contained 9 bases not matched to a gene. Germline assignment: CDR1 SEHNR and CDR2 FQNEAQ (reference sequence). This CDR3 region has 15 residues. This chain's CDR3 is CASSFMTGLVNEQFF. Here the CDR3 DNA reads TGTGCCAGCAGCTTTATGACAGGGTTAGTGAATGAGCAGTTCTTC. Full variable domain (missing parts from reference TRBV7-9 and TRBJ2-1): DTGVSQNPRHKITKRGQNVTFRCDPISEHNRLYWYRQTLGQGPEFLTYFQNEAQLEKSRLLSDRFSAERPKGSFSTLEIQRTEQGDSAMYLCASSFMTGLVNEQFFGPGTRLTVL.

The chain uses TRBV27 and TRBJ2-3, with TRBD2 matching over 8 bases. The germline CDR1 and CDR2 sequences are MNHEY and SMNVEV (reference sequence). The CDR3 is 15 amino acids. After removal of 7 bases from V and 8 bases from J, the junction contained 14 bases not matched to a gene. CDR3 DNA: TGTGCCAGCACCTCATCCGGGACTAGACGGGGTACGCAGTATTTT. Translated, it gives CASTSSGTRRGTQYF.

The V and J genes are TRBV18 and TRBJ1-2; TRBD1 aligns across 7 bases. This CDR3 has 15 residues. V shed 8 bases, J shed 8 bases, and the junction held 17 bases outside the gene matches. The germline V gene has CDR1 KGHSH and CDR2 LQKENI. The CDR3 bases are TGTGCCAGCACCCCCTTAGGACAGGTAGCGATCGGCTACACCTTC. It encodes CASTPLGQVAIGYTF.

This clone appeared a few times. V is TRBV4-3 and J is TRBJ1-4; 8 bases agree with TRBD1. Germline loops: CDR1 LGHNA, CDR2 YSLEER. V dropped 2 bases and J dropped 10; count of bases not matched to a gene: 9. The CDR3 extends over 15 amino acids. In DNA, the CDR3 is TGCGCCAGCAGCCAATCGGACAGGGAACGTGGAAAACTGTTTTTT. It specifies CASSQSDRERGKLFF.

The rearrangement uses TRBV6-5 and TRBJ1-2; 7 bases map to TRBD1. V dropped 6 bases and J dropped 4; count of bases not matched to a gene: 8. In germline, CDR1 is MNHEY, CDR2 SVGAGI. This CDR3 spans 14 amino acids. CDR3 loop: CASSKQGYFYGYTF. CDR3 bases: TGTGCCAGCAGCAAACAGGGGTATTTCTATGGCTACACCTTC.

The chain has TRBV6-5 and TRBJ2-2, with no clear D. Germline V lookup: CDR1 MNHEY, CDR2 SVGAGI. With 4 bases removed from V and 2 bases from J, the gap between germline ends came to 11 bases. The CDR3 is 15 residues long. The CDR3 region is CASSFRVLNTGELFF. In DNA form, the CDR3 reads TGTGCCAGCAGTTTCCGGGTCCTTAACACCGGGGAGCTGTTTTTT.

The J gene is TRBJ1-1, the V gene TRBV19, with D uncertain. Germline lookup yields CDR1 LNHDA and CDR2 SQIVND (reference sequence). This CDR3 region has 13 residues. V was clipped by 7 bases and J by 1 base, with 10 bases between them. CDR3 nucleotide sequence: TGTGCCAGTAAAGCGGGAACGAACACTGAAGCTTTCTTT. This encodes CASKAGTNTEAFF.

The V and J genes are TRBV5-1 and TRBJ2-7; 7 nucleotides match TRBD2. The CDR3 is 17 amino acids. V dropped 3 bases and J dropped 4; count of bases not matched to a gene: 16. Germline lookup yields CDR1 SGHRS and CDR2 YFSETQ. The CDR3 sequence is CASSSGGGVGSPYEQYF. The CDR3 coding sequence is TGCGCCAGCAGCTCGGGAGGCGGGGTGGGCAGCCCTTACGAGCAGTACTTC.

The rearrangement links TRBV29-1 to TRBJ2-7; D is perhaps TRBD1 (8 bases). Germline V CDR1 and CDR2: SQVTM, ANQGSEA. The CDR3 totals 15 residues. V was cut by 1 base and J by 4 bases, with 17 bases left in between. CDR3 DNA: TGCAGCGTTGAAGGGGGAGGGACAGGTACGTACGAGCAGTACTTC. Protein product: CSVEGGGTGTYEQYF.

J is TRBJ2-1 and V is TRBV7-2, with 10 bases aligning to TRBD2. The CDR3 has 16 residues. After removal of 6 bases from V and 1 base from J, the junction contained 6 bases not matched to a gene. In germline, CDR1 is SGHTA, CDR2 FQGNSA. The CDR3 region is CASSSSGSWSYNEQFF. CDR3 nucleotides: TGTGCCAGCAGTTCTAGCGGGAGCTGGTCCTACAATGAGCAGTTCTTC.

The gene calls are TRBV28 and TRBJ1-5, with 7 bases aligning to TRBD1. The germline gives CDR1 MDHEN, CDR2 SYDVKM. J was trimmed by 7 bases and V by 6 bases; bases with no gene match: 6. The CDR3 covers 13 residues. DNA for the CDR3: TGTGCCAGCAGGCAAGGGGGCCGGCAGCCCCAGCATTTT. It yields the protein CASRQGGRQPQHF.

The table lists this clone with a count of one. The chain has TRBV7-2 and TRBJ1-3, with TRBD1 matching 7 bases. This CDR3 comprises 17 residues. Germline CDR1 is SGHTA and CDR2 is FQGNSA. Trimming removed 4 bases from V and 0 bases from J; junction bases left unmatched: 9. The CDR3 loop is CASSSRQGRDSGNTIYF. The CDR3 DNA sequence: TGTGCCAGCAGCTCACGACAGGGCCGGGACTCTGGAAACACCATATATTTT. The complete variable domain, with remaining parts taken from reference TRBV7-2 and TRBJ1-3, reads GAGVSQSPSNKVTEKGKDVELRCDPISGHTALYWYRQSLGQGLEFLIYFQGNSAPDKSGLPSDRFSAERTGGSVSTLTIQRTQQEDSAVYLCASSSRQGRDSGNTIYFGEGSWLTVV.

The chain carries TRBV5-1 and TRBJ1-3; weak D call: TRBD1 (5 bases). CDR1 and CDR2 (germline): SGHRS, YFSETQ. Deletions cut 4 bases from V and 0 bases from J, with 14 bases between. This CDR3 has 16 residues. The chain's CDR3 is CASSAGGGISGNTIYF. The CDR3 DNA reads as TGCGCCAGCAGCGCCGGGGGGGGGATCTCTGGAAACACCATATATTTT. Supplemented by reference TRBV5-1 and TRBJ1-3, the full variable domain reads KAGVTQTPRYLIKTRGQQVTLSCSPISGHRSVSWYQQTPGQGLQFLFEYFSETQRNKGNFPGRFSGRQFSNSRSEMNVSTLELGDSALYLCASSAGGGISGNTIYFGEGSWLTVV.

V and J are TRBV19 and TRBJ1-2, with D maybe TRBD1 (6 bases). The CDR3 extends over 13 amino acids. With 2 bases removed from V and 2 bases from J, the gap between germline ends came to 6 bases. CDR1 is LNHDA, CDR2 SQIVND, per germline (reference sequence). The CDR3 sequence: CASSIQGNYGYTF. For the CDR3, the DNA is TGTGCCAGTAGTATACAGGGGAACTATGGCTACACCTTC.

The chain carries TRBV9 and TRBJ2-5; tentative D call: TRBD1 (6 bases). Germline CDR1 reads SGDLS; CDR2 reads YYNGEE. The CDR3 extends over 13 amino acids. The V gene lost 3 bases and the J gene lost 0 bases, with 6 bases spanning the gap. The CDR3 DNA is TGTGCCAGCAGCGGGACAGACCAAGAGACCCAGTACTTC. It yields the protein CASSGTDQETQYF.

The V and J genes are TRBV4-1 and TRBJ1-1, with D perhaps matching TRBD1 (6 bases). The CDR3 loop spans 13 amino acids. Looked up from germline, CDR1 is MGHRA and CDR2 is YSYEKL. Trimming shortened V by 2 bases and J by 8 bases, and 12 bases separated the two germline ends. CDR3 sequence: CASSQPQGPEAFF. The CDR3 region has the DNA TGCGCCAGCAGCCAACCGCAGGGGCCCGAAGCTTTCTTT.